This T cell receptor (beta chain) appears in the sequencing data of a study of monozygotic twins with inflammatory bowel disease. The CDR3 runs 11 residues. Reprocessing the 5' RACE reads, TCRdb reports a single entry for every CDR3 protein and omits DNA. The listing records just over 300,000 distinct CDR3 sequences. Sequenced sample: blood. This chain connects TRBV12-3 or TRBV12-4 to TRBJ2-7. This TCR was sampled from a human donor with ulcerative colitis or Crohn's disease, or a healthy co-twin of an affected twin (not recorded which). The CDR3 sequence is CASSHGYKQYF.